The TCR beta chain described here comes from a study of T cell changes during pregnancy in multiple sclerosis. This clone appeared a single time. The protocol was immunoSEQ multiplex PCR, while the TCRdb copy is restricted to in-frame clones and leaves out a portion. Among about 100,000 clones listed, approximately 92% were seen once. Germline CDR1 is MRHNA and CDR2 is SNTAGT. The CDR3 consists of 12 residues. V lost 7 bases and J lost 1, with 7 bases in between. V gene TRBV6-4 combines with J gene TRBJ1-2; D remains unclear. This sample comprised peripheral blood, obtained after pregnancy. The TCR originated in a female donor with multiple sclerosis, enrolled in a pregnancy study. CDR3 residues: CASKKLNYGYTF. CDR3 DNA: TGTGCCAGCAAGAAGCTTAACTATGGCTACACCTTC.